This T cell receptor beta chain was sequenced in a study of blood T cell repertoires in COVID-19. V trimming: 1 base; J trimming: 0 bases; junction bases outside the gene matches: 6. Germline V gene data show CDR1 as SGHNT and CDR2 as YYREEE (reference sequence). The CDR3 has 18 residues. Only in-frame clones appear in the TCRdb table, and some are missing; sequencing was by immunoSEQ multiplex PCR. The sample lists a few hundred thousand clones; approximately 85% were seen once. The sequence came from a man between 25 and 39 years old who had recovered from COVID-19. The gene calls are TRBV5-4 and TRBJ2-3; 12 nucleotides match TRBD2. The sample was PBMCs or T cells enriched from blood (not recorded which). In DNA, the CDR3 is TGTGCCAGCAGCTTGAAACTAGCGGGGGGCTCTAGCACAGATACGCAGTATTTT. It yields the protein CASSLKLAGGSSTDTQYF.